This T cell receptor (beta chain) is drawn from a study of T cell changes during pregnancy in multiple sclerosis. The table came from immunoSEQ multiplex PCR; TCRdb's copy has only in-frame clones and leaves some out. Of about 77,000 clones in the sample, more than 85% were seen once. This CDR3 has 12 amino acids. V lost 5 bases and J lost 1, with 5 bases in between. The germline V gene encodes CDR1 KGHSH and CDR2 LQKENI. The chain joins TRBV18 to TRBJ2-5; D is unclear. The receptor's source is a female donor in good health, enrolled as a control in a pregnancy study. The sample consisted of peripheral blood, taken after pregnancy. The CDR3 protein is CASSGSQETQYF. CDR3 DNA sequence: TGTGCCAGCTCAGGCTCCCAAGAGACCCAGTACTTC.